The clone carrying this TCR beta chain has a handful of counts. This specimen belongs to a study of regulatory T cells in long-lasting Graves disease. To make TCR beta libraries, researchers used iRepertoire HTBI primers and Arm-PCR of CDR3 regions. Via MiXCR, TCRdb re-called the multiplex PCR reads, giving one row per CDR3 protein. This sample has 350,000 to 500,000 distinct CDR3 sequences, with about 17% found just once. Time point indicated: newly diagnosed GD, antithyroid drugs for less than 3 months. The TCR library was made from RNA that had been extracted from PBMCs in TRIzol. From germline, CDR1 is SGHAT and CDR2 FQNNGV. The CDR3 loop spans 15 amino acids. V lost 7 bases and J 1 base, leaving 14 bases between the germline ends. The data were also submitted as part of a second study, on T cells in Graves' hyperthyroidism and ophthalmopathy. That paper adds: A first-round RT-PCR of the TCR CDR3 used the HTBI primer set. Using 13 V-J features, a model discriminated ophthalmopathy from stable hyperthyroidism.

V usage is TRBV11-2 and J usage is TRBJ2-1, with D tentatively TRBD2 (6 bases). The TCR was taken from a woman in her thirties with Graves disease. This sample comprised peripheral blood mononuclear cells (PBMCs), obtained at new diagnosis, from a patient treated with antithyroid drugs. DNA of the CDR3: TGTGCCAGCAATAACGGGAGAAGGTCCTACAATGAGCAGTTCTTC. Translation gives CASNNGRRSYNEQFF.